One and the same sample provided the 10 T cell receptor beta chains below, sequenced in a study of regulatory T cells in long-lasting Graves disease (dated by TCRdb to the early 2020s). Receptors were amplified or captured by multiplex PCR. The run used an Illumina HiSeq 4000. CDR3 regions were amplified by Arm-PCR with iRepertoire HTBI primers to construct TCR beta libraries. The public reads were reanalyzed by TCRdb: fastp trimming at Q25, MiXCR alignment, in-frame beta chains only. Each CDR3 protein gets just one entry, which takes the most common genes and DNA from the rows behind it. The sample table shows some 250,000 distinct CDR3 sequences, and roughly 18% are seen once. The ten largest clones capture 22% of the sample. The meaning of the sample's time point label: newly diagnosed GD, antithyroid drugs for less than 3 months. For both TCR sequencing and RNA sequencing, RNA was extracted from PBMCs using TRIzol.

The source material was peripheral blood mononuclear cells (PBMCs), sampled at new diagnosis, from a patient treated with antithyroid drugs. Receptors originate from a female donor with Graves disease.

This clonotype was seen more than once but under ten times. This rearrangement joins TRBV12-3 or TRBV12-4 to TRBJ1-5; weak D call: TRBD1 (5 bases). Trimming stripped 2 bases from V and 6 bases from J, with 20 bases between. CDR3 length: 17 residues. The CDR3 DNA sequence: TGTGCCAGCAGTTTATTTATCGGGGGGGGTTTAGGTCAGCCCCAGCATTTT. It codes for CASSLFIGGGLGQPQHF.

This clonotype was seen only a few times. Just one base apart from a much larger clone, this may be a read error. This chain uses TRBV6-5 with TRBJ2-3; D is unresolved. The CDR3 consists of 12 residues. V was shortened by 4 bases and J by 0 bases, with 2 bases between the two germline ends. In germline, CDR1 is MNHEY, CDR2 SVGAGI. The CDR3 DNA reads TGTGCCAGCAGTTGGAGCACAGATACGCAGTATTTT. It codes for CASSWSTDTQYF.

This clonotype was recorded many times. The chain carries TRBV5-4 and TRBJ2-5; D is ambiguous. The germline V gene has CDR1 SGHNT and CDR2 YYREEE (reference sequence). The ends were cut back, 1 base at V and 5 bases at J, with 9 bases in the middle. The CDR3 spans 13 residues. The CDR3 nucleotides are TGTGCCAGCAGCTTGCCACAGATGGAGACCCAGTACTTC. It codes for CASSLPQMETQYF.

This clonotype was seen many times. The chain has TRBV28 and TRBJ2-1, with TRBD2 matching 10 bases. There are 16 residues in the CDR3. CDR1 is MDHEN and CDR2 is SYDVKM in the germline V gene. Trimming cost V 3 bases and J 10 bases; bases outside gene matches: 12. CDR3 sequence: CASSFSSGGLGREQFF. In nucleotides, the CDR3 is TGTGCCAGCAGTTTCTCTAGCGGGGGCTTGGGTAGAGAGCAGTTCTTC.

This clonotype was counted many times. The chain uses TRBV5-5 and TRBJ2-5; TRBD1 matches 8 bases. V lost 4 bases and J lost 5; bases outside the gene matches: 10. Germline V gene data show CDR1 as SGHKS and CDR2 as YYEKEE (reference sequence). This CDR3 contains 15 residues. The CDR3 sequence: CASSTGQGSWETQYF. CDR3 nucleotide sequence: TGTGCCAGCAGCACCGGACAGGGTAGTTGGGAGACCCAGTACTTC.

This chain joins TRBV5-5 and TRBJ1-1; no clear D gene. Per the germline V gene, CDR1 is SGHKS and CDR2 is YYEKEE (reference sequence). The V end was cut by 1 base, the J end by 8 bases, with 15 bases between. CDR3 length: 14 amino acids. CDR3 sequence: CASSLLIEAMEAFF. For the CDR3, the DNA is TGTGCCAGCAGCTTGCTCATAGAGGCGATGGAAGCTTTCTTT. Supplemented by reference TRBV5-5 and TRBJ1-1, the full variable domain reads DAGVTQSPTHLIKTRGQQVTLRCSPISGHKSVSWYQQVLGQGPQFIFQYYEKEERGRGNFPDRFSARQFPNYSSELNVNALLLGDSALYLCASSLLIEAMEAFFGQGTRLTVV.

Many counts were recorded for this clonotype. CDR3 amino acids: CASSLVSAGGAEQYF. CDR3 nucleotide sequence: TGTGCCAGCAGCTTAGTTTCAGCGGGAGGGGCCGAGCAGTACTTC. The chain couples TRBV7-8 to TRBJ2-7; TRBD2 matches 10 bases. CDR1 is SGHVS, CDR2 FQNEAQ, per germline. The length of the CDR3 is 15 residues. The junction had 6 bases not matched to a gene; V was cut back by 1 base and J by 6 bases.

This chain connects TRBV2 to TRBJ1-2; D is perhaps TRBD1 (5 bases). Trimming pared 5 bases from V and 2 bases from J, leaving 15 bases between. CDR1 SNHLY and CDR2 FYNNEI come from the germline V gene. The CDR3 sequence is 15 residues long. The CDR3 nucleotides read TGTGCCAGCAGTATCCGTGGGACCACAAACTATGGCTACACCTTC. The encoded protein is CASSIRGTTNYGYTF.

The chain recombines TRBV29-1 with TRBJ2-3, with 9 nucleotides matching TRBD1. Germline V CDR1 and CDR2: SQVTM, ANQGSEA. This CDR3 has 13 amino acids. J gave up 3 bases and V 8 bases, and 6 bases lay outside the gene matches. The CDR3 reads CSPWDRETDTQYF. CDR3 in DNA: TGCAGCCCATGGGACAGGGAAACAGATACGCAGTATTTT.

This chain joins TRBV20-1 and TRBJ2-2, with D maybe TRBD2 (6 bases). Germline CDR1 is DFQATT and CDR2 is SNEGSKA (reference sequence). With 5 bases removed from V and 2 bases from J, the gap between germline ends came to 15 bases. The CDR3 is 15 residues long. CDR3 amino acids: CSAAPGLLNTGELFF. DNA of the CDR3: TGCAGTGCTGCTCCGGGACTTCTCAACACCGGGGAGCTGTTTTTT.